These 24 T cell receptor beta chains came from one sample sequenced in a study of T cell changes during pregnancy in multiple sclerosis. Data came from immunoSEQ multiplex PCR; TCRdb stores just in-frame clones and leaves some out. This table holds 70,000 to 80,000 clones, roughly 93% found once. The starting material was peripheral blood, obtained in the first trimester of pregnancy. The receptors derive from a female donor with multiple sclerosis, enrolled in a pregnancy study.

The V gene is TRBV19, the J gene TRBJ2-3; TRBD1 might be the D (6 bases). Germline CDR1 and CDR2: LNHDA and SQIVND (reference sequence). Trimming left V 7 bases short and J 3 bases short, with 17 bases between. This CDR3 is 15 amino acids long. The CDR3 nucleotides are TGTGCCAGTAACACACAGGGTCTTTTGACAGATACGCAGTATTTT. Translating it yields CASNTQGLLTDTQYF. The complete variable domain, with remaining parts taken from reference TRBV19 and TRBJ2-3, reads DGGITQSPKYLFRKEGQNVTLSCEQNLNHDAMYWYRQDPGQGLRLIYYSQIVNDFQKGDIAEGYSVSREKKESFPLTVTSAQKNPTAFYLCASNTQGLLTDTQYFGPGTRLTVL.

This sequence joins TRBV5-5 and TRBJ2-5; 8 bases align to TRBD2. This CDR3 contains 14 residues. The junction had 3 bases not matched to a gene; V was cut back by 1 base and J by 4 bases. The germline V gene encodes CDR1 SGHKS and CDR2 YYEKEE (reference sequence). CDR3 sequence (DNA): TGTGCCAGCAGCTTGCGGGGGGGGGTAGAGACCCAGTACTTC. Protein product: CASSLRGGVETQYF.

V is TRBV6-5 and J is TRBJ2-7; 9 nucleotides agree with TRBD1. The CDR3 length is 14 residues. J was trimmed by 2 bases and V by 5 bases; bases with no gene match: 4. CDR1 and CDR2 from the germline V gene are MNHEY and SVGAGI. The CDR3, as DNA: TGTGCCAGCAGTCCGGACAGGGGTACCTACGAGCAGTACTTC. Its translation is CASSPDRGTYEQYF.

J is TRBJ2-2 and V is TRBV19; 11 bases align to TRBD1. Losses at the gene ends were 7 bases for V and 8 bases for J; bases not matched to a gene: 9. The CDR3 is 15 residues long. Germline CDR1 and CDR2: LNHDA and SQIVND (reference sequence). The DNA of the CDR3 is TGTGCCAGTATCGGGGACAGGGGGTTCACAGGGGAGCTGTTTTTT. Residues: CASIGDRGFTGELFF.

This chain connects TRBV4-1 to TRBJ2-7, with 8 nucleotides matching TRBD2. The junction had 5 bases not matched to a gene; V was cut back by 5 bases and J by 2 bases. CDR1 MGHRA and CDR2 YSYEKL come from the germline V gene. The CDR3 contains 14 residues. Here the CDR3 DNA reads TGCGCCAGCAGCATCCGGGGGGGGGCCTACGAGCAGTACTTC. Amino acids: CASSIRGGAYEQYF.

This chain connects TRBV21-1 to TRBJ1-1. TRBV21-1 has pseudogene status. The CDR3 sequence is 20 residues long. The CDR3 is CASSKEVPLMGGYSNTEAFF. In nucleotides, the CDR3 is TGTGCCAGCAGCAAAGAGGTGCCGCTCATGGGGGGGTATTCGAACACTGAAGCTTTCTTT.

The genes are TRBV7-6 and TRBJ1-1; D unclear. Germline values: CDR1 SGHVS, CDR2 FNYEAQ. V was shortened by 4 bases and J by 4 bases, with 16 bases between the two germline ends. The CDR3 totals 15 residues. This chain's CDR3 is CASSWFRSGGTEAFF. The CDR3 DNA reads as TGTGCCAGCAGCTGGTTCAGGAGCGGTGGCACTGAAGCTTTCTTT.

The chain joins TRBV19 to TRBJ1-1, with a weak D call TRBD1 (5 bases). The V end was cut by 3 bases, the J end by 1 base, with 12 bases between. Germline V gene sequence: CDR1 LNHDA, CDR2 SQIVND (reference sequence). This CDR3 has 15 amino acids. The CDR3 here is CASSIEEGRNTEAFF. CDR3 DNA sequence: TGTGCCAGTAGTATTGAGGAGGGGCGGAACACTGAAGCTTTCTTT.

This chain links TRBV6-5 with TRBJ1-1, with D perhaps TRBD1 (5 bases). The CDR3 covers 13 residues. V was trimmed by 6 bases and J by 4 bases, leaving 12 bases between them. Germline V gene data show CDR1 as MNHEY and CDR2 as SVGAGI. The CDR3 is CASSGGVLTEAFF. CDR3 nucleotides: TGTGCCAGCAGCGGGGGGGTTCTCACTGAAGCTTTCTTT.

The chain links TRBV2 to TRBJ1-2; D perhaps matches TRBD1 (6 bases). The germline V gene encodes CDR1 SNHLY and CDR2 FYNNEI. The V end was cut by 2 bases, the J end by 3 bases, with 10 bases between. The CDR3 runs 14 residues. CDR3 in DNA: TGTGCCAGCAGTGAATCGGACAGATACTATGGCTACACCTTC. The encoded protein is CASSESDRYYGYTF.

The V call is TRBV27, the J call TRBJ2-5; the D gene is possibly TRBD1 (5 bases). There are 15 residues in the CDR3. V was cut by 3 bases and J by 1 base, with 12 bases left in between. The germline V gene has CDR1 MNHEY and CDR2 SMNVEV (reference sequence). CDR3: CASSLGQGTQETQYF. DNA of the CDR3: TGTGCCAGCAGTTTGGGTCAGGGAACCCAAGAGACCCAGTACTTC.

The chain couples TRBV5-5 to TRBJ2-7; TRBD2 aligns across 11 bases. CDR1 is SGHKS and CDR2 is YYEKEE in the germline V gene (reference sequence). The CDR3 totals 15 residues. Trimming took 4 bases from V and 3 from J; bases not matched to a gene: 6. Here the CDR3 DNA reads TGTGCCAGCAGCGTCTTAGCGGGGGGGCTCTACGAGCAGTACTTC. This encodes CASSVLAGGLYEQYF. Complete variable domain (other parts from reference TRBV5-5 and TRBJ2-7): DAGVTQSPTHLIKTRGQQVTLRCSPISGHKSVSWYQQVLGQGPQFIFQYYEKEERGRGNFPDRFSARQFPNYSSELNVNALLLGDSALYLCASSVLAGGLYEQYFGPGTRLTVT.

This sequence joins TRBV5-1 and TRBJ2-1, with 11 bases matching TRBD2. From germline, CDR1 is SGHRS and CDR2 YFSETQ. Trimming at V came to 4 bases and at J to 10 bases, leaving 7 bases not matched to a gene. This CDR3 is built from 14 residues. CDR3 bases: TGCGCCAGCAGCCCGGGGACTAGCGGACTCGAGCAGTTCTTC. It translates to CASSPGTSGLEQFF.

This rearrangement joins TRBV2 to TRBJ2-7, with 7 bases matching TRBD2. V lost 6 bases and J lost 5; bases outside the gene matches: 13. The CDR3 contains 15 residues. From germline, CDR1 is SNHLY and CDR2 FYNNEI. CDR3 coding DNA: TGTGCCAGCAGCTTAGAGGGCGGGGGACTCCACGAGCAGTACTTC. Its translation: CASSLEGGGLHEQYF.

The chain employs TRBV7-9 and TRBJ1-2; 7 bases agree with TRBD1. Germline CDR1 is SEHNR and CDR2 is FQNEAQ (reference sequence). V was clipped by 3 bases and J by 4 bases; unmatched bases: 11. The CDR3 totals 16 residues. The CDR3: CASSFQSSGQLYGYTF. Written as DNA, the CDR3 is TGTGCCAGCAGCTTCCAGTCATCGGGACAGCTCTATGGCTACACCTTC.

The chain is built from TRBV2 and TRBJ2-1, with a possible D match to TRBD2 (6 bases). Germline values: CDR1 SNHLY, CDR2 FYNNEI. The CDR3 runs to 13 residues. V shed 5 bases and J shed 12 bases, with 17 bases lying between them. Here the CDR3 DNA reads TGTGCCAGCAGTAAACTACTAGCAGATCGGCAGTTCTTC. Translated: CASSKLLADRQFF.

The rearrangement joins TRBV11-1 to TRBJ2-7; TRBD2 agrees at 7 bases. Germline CDR1 SGHAT, CDR2 FQDESV (reference sequence). This CDR3 is 15 amino acids long. The J segment lost 3 bases and the V segment lost 1 base, leaving 6 bases of the junction unmatched. CDR3 protein: CASSLVAGKIYEQYF. The CDR3 DNA reads TGTGCCAGCAGCTTAGTAGCGGGCAAGATCTACGAGCAGTACTTC.

This sequence joins TRBV2 and TRBJ2-1; no definite D call. Trimming took 7 bases from V and 3 from J, leaving 7 bases between them. CDR3 length equals 12 residues. Germline V lookup: CDR1 SNHLY, CDR2 FYNNEI. CDR3 sequence: CASNSYYNEQFF. DNA for the CDR3: TGTGCCAGCAACAGTTACTACAATGAGCAGTTCTTC. Full variable domain (missing parts from reference TRBV2 and TRBJ2-1): EPEVTQTPSHQVTQMGQEVILRCVPISNHLYFYWYRQILGQKVEFLVSFYNNEISEKSEIFDDQFSVERPDGSNFTLKIRSTKLEDSAMYFCASNSYYNEQFFGPGTRLTVL.

The count of this clone is one. The chain has TRBV2 and TRBJ1-2; 8 positions match TRBD1. Germline CDR1 and CDR2: SNHLY and FYNNEI. The junction had 2 bases not matched to a gene; V was cut back by 5 bases and J by 6 bases. The CDR3 consists of 12 residues. The CDR3 coding sequence is TGTGCCAGCAGTCAGACAGGGGATGGCTACACCTTC. Residues: CASSQTGDGYTF.

The J gene is TRBJ1-2, the V gene TRBV5-1; weak D call: TRBD1 (6 bases). Trimming took off 3 bases at V and 4 bases at J, with 19 bases between the two ends. Germline V gene lookup returns CDR1 SGHRS and CDR2 YFSETQ. The CDR3 length is 16 residues. CDR3 region: CASSSVVQGGPYGYTF. The CDR3 nucleotides read TGCGCCAGCAGCTCGGTAGTACAGGGCGGACCCTATGGCTACACCTTC.

The J gene is TRBJ2-3, the V gene TRBV27; maybe TRBD1 (5 bases). Germline lookup yields CDR1 MNHEY and CDR2 SMNVEV (reference sequence). This CDR3 is 14 amino acids long. Trimming took off 5 bases at V and 0 bases at J, with 9 bases between the two ends. CDR3 sequence: CASSLGASTDTQYF. The CDR3 nucleotides read TGTGCCAGCAGTCTAGGGGCTAGCACAGATACGCAGTATTTT.

The chain couples TRBV19 to TRBJ1-5, with TRBD1 identical over 9 bases. In germline, CDR1 is LNHDA, CDR2 SQIVND (reference sequence). V lost 6 bases to trimming and J lost 2 bases; unmatched junction nucleotides: 11. CDR3 length: 17 residues. CDR3 amino acids: CASSRLGQGSRNQPQHF. CDR3 nucleotide sequence: TGTGCCAGTAGCAGATTGGGACAGGGATCGCGCAATCAGCCCCAGCATTTT.

This chain connects TRBV11-3 to TRBJ2-5, with D possibly being TRBD1 (6 bases). CDR1 and CDR2 (germline): SGHNT, YENEEA. V was trimmed by 0 bases and J by 5 bases, leaving 13 bases between them. The CDR3 loop spans 15 amino acids. In nucleotides, the CDR3 is TGTGCCAGCAGCTTAGACGCAGGGGTTGGCGAGACCCAGTACTTC. It is translated as CASSLDAGVGETQYF.

This sequence joins TRBV9 and TRBJ2-7, with D tentatively TRBD2 (5 bases). V was clipped by 2 bases and J by 7 bases, with 13 bases between them. Germline CDR1 SGDLS, CDR2 YYNGEE. The CDR3 runs 13 residues. CDR3 bases: TGTGCCAGCAGCGTGTATCCGGGGATGGAGCAGTACTTC. Translating gives CASSVYPGMEQYF.